This T cell receptor beta chain came from a study of T cells after yellow fever vaccination. V trimming: 4 bases; J trimming: 3 bases; junction bases outside the gene matches: 3. CDR3 length: 13 amino acids. 5'RACE template switching generated TCR cDNA, adding a universal primer site and UMIs. One entry per CDR3 protein results from TCRdb running MiXCR on the 5' RACE reads. The data hold roughly 150,000 distinct CDR3 sequences, with 6.5% to 8.5% observed a single time. This clonotype was counted ten times or more. The sequence was obtained from a man aged 30 to 45 who received the YFV17D yellow fever vaccine. V is TRBV12-3 or TRBV12-4 and J is TRBJ2-7; 7 nucleotides agree with TRBD1. The sample in question was CD4+ T cells sorted from PBMCs, obtained 5 days after the yellow fever booster vaccination. CDR3 sequence (DNA): TGTGCCAGCAGTTCAGGGGGTTTCTACGAGCAGTACTTC. It codes for CASSSGGFYEQYF.